This is a list of T cell receptor beta chains from one sample in a study of cytomegalovirus exposure and HLA in healthy donors. Clones were sequenced by immunoSEQ multiplex PCR, and TCRdb holds only the in-frame ones, with some missing. The table records around 150,000 clones, approximately 78% of them present only once. The sequenced sample was PBMCs. These receptors came from a woman between 50 and 59 years old in good health and CMV-seropositive. The CDR3 runs from the conserved cysteine through the conserved F or W. The D gene is left open where the match is weak. A row's size may be missing; if present it is once, few, many or a size class.

J: TRBJ1-3
D: TRBD1
size: NA
V: TRBV7-2
CDR3: CASSRVQGISSGNTIYF
DNA: TGTGCCAGCAGCCGTGTACAGGGGATCTCGTCTGGAAACACCATATATTTT

J: TRBJ1-5
D: NA
size: NA
V: TRBV4-3
CDR3: CASSQGPLGGQPQHF
DNA: TGCGCCAGCAGCCAGGGGCCCCTTGGCGGTCAGCCCCAGCATTTT

J: TRBJ2-1
D: NA
size: NA
V: TRBV15
CDR3: CATSVAGTLNEQFF
DNA: TGTGCCACCAGCGTCGCCGGGACTCTCAATGAGCAGTTCTTC

J: TRBJ1-5
D: TRBD1
size: NA
V: TRBV19
CDR3: CASSIGGGRTVQPQHF
DNA: TGTGCCAGTAGTATAGGAGGGGGCAGGACGGTTCAGCCCCAGCATTTT

J: TRBJ1-1
D: TRBD1
size: NA
V: TRBV11-2
CDR3: CASREQGGGTEAFF
DNA: TGTGCCAGCAGAGAACAGGGGGGGGGCACTGAAGCTTTCTTT

J: TRBJ1-5
D: TRBD1
size: few
V: TRBV7-3
CDR3: CASSFGQVPGGCNQPQHF
DNA: TGTGCCAGCAGCTTTGGACAGGTCCCTGGGGGTTGTAATCAGCCCCAGCATTTT

J: TRBJ1-3
D: TRBD1
size: NA
V: TRBV7-3
CDR3: CASSLQGAGGNTIYF
DNA: TGTGCCAGCAGCTTACAGGGGGCAGGTGGAAACACCATATATTTT

J: TRBJ2-5
D: TRBD1
size: NA
V: TRBV27
CDR3: CASSSWTGTQETQYF
DNA: TGTGCCAGCAGTTCCTGGACAGGCACTCAAGAGACCCAGTACTTC

J: TRBJ2-1
D: TRBD1
size: NA
V: TRBV2
CDR3: CASRRDRSSYNEQFF
DNA: TGTGCCAGCAGACGGGACAGGAGCTCCTACAATGAGCAGTTCTTC

J: TRBJ1-4
D: TRBD1
size: NA
V: TRBV6-1
CDR3: CASSHRGLGEKLFF
DNA: TGTGCCAGCAGTCACAGGGGGCTCGGGGAAAAACTGTTTTTT

J: TRBJ1-2
D: NA
size: NA
V: TRBV15
CDR3: CATSRDRGDGYTF
DNA: TGTGCCACCAGCAGAGATCGGGGGGATGGCTACACCTTC

J: TRBJ2-5
D: NA
size: NA
V: TRBV29-1
CDR3: CSVDSRSETQYF
DNA: TGCAGCGTGGACAGCCGGTCAGAGACCCAGTACTTC

J: TRBJ2-7
D: TRBD2
size: once
V: TRBV27
CDR3: CASSLILAGGPYEQYF
DNA: TGTGCCAGCAGTTTAATCCTAGCGGGAGGCCCCTACGAGCAGTACTTC

J: TRBJ2-3
D: NA
size: once
V: TRBV6-5
CDR3: CASSYPGRGYTQYF
DNA: TGTGCCAGCAGTTATCCTGGTCGGGGGTATACGCAGTATTTT

J: TRBJ2-2
D: NA
size: NA
V: TRBV4-3
CDR3: CASSQERLRDTGELFF
DNA: TGCGCCAGCAGCCAAGAGAGGTTGAGGGACACCGGGGAGCTGTTTTTT